Listed below are T cell receptor beta chains from one sample, sequenced in a study of cytomegalovirus exposure and HLA in healthy donors. Produced via immunoSEQ multiplex PCR; TCRdb's table is partial and in-frame only. The sample has about 80,000 clones; about four fifths are singletons. Sequences were obtained from PBMCs. The receptors stem from a man aged 45 to 65 in good health and CMV-seropositive. CDR3s include the opening cysteine and the closing phenylalanine or tryptophan. D genes are given only for firm matches. Not every row has a clone size; where given, it reads once, few, many or a size class.

D gene	clone size	V gene	J gene	CDR3 DNA	CDR3 protein
TRBD2	.	TRBV4-3	TRBJ2-1	TGCGCCAGCAGCCAAGATCGAGCGGGAGGGCCCAATGAGCAGTTCTTC	CASSQDRAGGPNEQFF
.	.	TRBV11-3	TRBJ2-6	TGTGCCAGCAGCTTAGAACCGGGGACTGGGGCCAACGTCCTGACTTTC	CASSLEPGTGANVLTF
TRBD1	.	TRBV27	TRBJ2-4	TGTGCCAGCAGTACCCGGACAGGGAGTATTTCGGTGAGGTCGAAAAACAGTCAGTACTTC	CASSTRTGSISVRSKNSQYF
.	.	TRBV28	TRBJ2-2	TGTGCCACCACCCAGGGGAACACCGGGGAGCTGTTTTTT	CATTQGNTGELFF
.	.	TRBV2	TRBJ2-5	TGTGCCAGCACTCCCGGGACTTTTCAAGAGACCCAGTACTTC	CASTPGTFQETQYF
TRBD1	few	TRBV19	TRBJ1-1	TGTGCCAGTAGTGCCTACAGGGGACCCGTTTCTTCTGAAGCTTTCTTT	CASSAYRGPVSSEAFF
.	once	TRBV5-1	TRBJ2-2	TGCGCCAGCAGCTTGACCGGTGTCAACACCGGGGAGCTGTTTTTT	CASSLTGVNTGELFF
.	.	TRBV13	TRBJ2-1	TGTGCCAGCAGCTTATCTATTGCGGATCCCTCCTACAATGAGCAGTTCTTC	CASSLSIADPSYNEQFF
TRBD2	.	TRBV15	TRBJ2-1	TGTGCCACCAGCAGACCATGGTGGGAAGCGGGAATCAATGAGCAGTTCTTC	CATSRPWWEAGINEQFF
.	.	TRBV30	TRBJ1-5	TGTGCCTGGAGTGTACGCGAGGATCAGCCCCAGCATTTT	CAWSVREDQPQHF
TRBD2	.	TRBV7-2	TRBJ2-5	TGTGCCAGCAGCTTGTCACTAGCGGGAGCTCGGGAGACCCAGTACTTC	CASSLSLAGARETQYF
.	.	TRBV7-9	TRBJ2-2	TGTGCCAGCAGCCTATATAAGTGGCAGGGGAGCACCGGGGAGCTGTTTTTT	CASSLYKWQGSTGELFF
TRBD1	.	TRBV4-1	TRBJ1-1	TGCGCCAGCAGCCAGGAGGACAGGATAATGAACACTGAAGCTTTCTTT	CASSQEDRIMNTEAFF
TRBD1	once	TRBV2	TRBJ2-2	TGTGCCAGCACGCCGGACAGGGGGCGAGGCGGGGAGCTGTTTTTT	CASTPDRGRGGELFF
.	.	TRBV6-5	TRBJ2-3	TGTGCCAGTAACAAGGGGGACGGCACAGATACGCAGTATTTT	CASNKGDGTDTQYF
TRBD1	.	TRBV10-3	TRBJ2-1	TGTGCCATCAGTGAGTTTACAGGGGGCAGGGATGAGCAGTTCTTC	CAISEFTGGRDEQFF
TRBD1	few	TRBV19	TRBJ2-2	TGTGCCAGTAGCCTGGGACAGAACGCCGGGGAGCTGTTTTTT	CASSLGQNAGELFF
TRBD2	.	TRBV30	TRBJ2-7	TGTGCCCCATATGGCGGGACTAGCGGGAGGAACCACCACTACGAGCAGTACTTC	CAPYGGTSGRNHHYEQYF
TRBD1	.	TRBV29-1	TRBJ2-5	TGCAGCGTTGGTGCAGGGGGAGAGACCCAGTACTTC	CSVGAGGETQYF
TRBD2	.	TRBV29-1	TRBJ2-2	TGCAGCGTTGGAGCGGGAGGATATACCGGGGAGCTGTTTTTT	CSVGAGGYTGELFF
TRBD1	.	TRBV30	TRBJ1-4	TGTGCCTGGAGGACACTAACAGGGGGTAGTGAAAAACTGTTTTTT	CAWRTLTGGSEKLFF
TRBD2	.	TRBV4-2	TRBJ2-3	TGTGCCAGCAGCCCCAGGGAGGGCCCAGATACGCAGTATTTT	CASSPREGPDTQYF
.	.	TRBV11-2	TRBJ2-1	TGTGCCAGCAGCTTAGGAGGTGGGGCGTACAATGAGCAGTTCTTC	CASSLGGGAYNEQFF
TRBD1	.	TRBV6-4	TRBJ2-7	TGTGCCAGGTTACAGGGGGCTTTCCACAATTCCTACGAGCAGTACTTC	CARLQGAFHNSYEQYF
TRBD1	few	TRBV6-5	TRBJ2-5	TGTGCCAGCAGTTACGGGGGACAGAGGTACCAAGAGACCCAGTACTTC	CASSYGGQRYQETQYF
.	.	TRBV5-1	TRBJ2-3	TGCGCCAGCAGGGCGAGCGGGAGCACAGATACGCAGTATTTT	CASRASGSTDTQYF
.	.	TRBV29-1	TRBJ1-1	TGCAGCGTTGGTCGTACTGAAGCTTTCTTT	CSVGRTEAFF
TRBD2	.	TRBV7-6	TRBJ2-3	TGTGCCAGCAGTCTAGCGGGAGGGGATACGCAGTATTTT	CASSLAGGDTQYF
TRBD1	.	TRBV30	TRBJ2-7	TGTGCCTGGAGTGTAGCGACAGGGTGGTACTACGAGCAGTACTTC	CAWSVATGWYYEQYF
TRBD2	.	TRBV5-1	TRBJ2-3	TGCGCCAGCAGCCCTCCGCGGGAGAGGCCAGATACGCAGTATTTT	CASSPPRERPDTQYF
.	.	TRBV9	TRBJ2-5	TGTGCCAGCAGCTCCCTCGGAGAGACCCAGTACTTC	CASSSLGETQYF
.	few	TRBV7-9	TRBJ2-3	TGTGCCAGCAGCTTCCAGGGAAGGACAGATACGCAGTATTTT	CASSFQGRTDTQYF
.	.	TRBV7-9	TRBJ1-5	TGTGCCAGCAGCTTCACCGGGGTTGGGCCCCAGCATTTT	CASSFTGVGPQHF
TRBD2	.	TRBV7-9	TRBJ2-7	TGTGCCAGCCGAAAGACTAGCGGGAGGTCCTACGAGCAGTACTTC	CASRKTSGRSYEQYF
.	.	TRBV30	TRBJ2-1	TGTGCCTGGAGCGGTCAGCGTCCACTTATGTCTTACAATGAGCAGTTCTTC	CAWSGQRPLMSYNEQFF
TRBD2	once	TRBV4-3	TRBJ2-3	TGCGCCAGCAGCCTTACTAGCGGGAGGGCAGATACGCAGTATTTT	CASSLTSGRADTQYF
.	.	TRBV19	TRBJ1-2	TGTGCCAGTACACTACGCACCGCTAACTATGGCTACACCTTC	CASTLRTANYGYTF
TRBD2	.	TRBV5-4	TRBJ2-3	TGTGCCAGCAGCCCAGCGGGAGGTGTGGCAGATACGCAGTATTTT	CASSPAGGVADTQYF
.	.	TRBV7-2	TRBJ2-3	TGTGCCAGCAGCTTCGGGTTGGCCCCAGATACGCAGTATTTT	CASSFGLAPDTQYF
TRBD2	.	TRBV11-3	TRBJ2-1	TGTGCCAGCAGAAAACTAGCGCTGAGGCAGTTCTTC	CASRKLALRQFF
.	.	TRBV28	TRBJ2-5	TGTGCCAGCAGTTTATATTTCGGAGAGACCCAGTACTTC	CASSLYFGETQYF
TRBD2	.	TRBV11-2	TRBJ2-7	TGTGCCAGCAGCTATAGGACTAGCGGGCACGGGTACTTC	CASSYRTSGHGYF
.	.	TRBV27	TRBJ2-6	TGTGCCAGCAGTTATACATCCCCTCGCAACTCTGGGGCCAACGGCCTGACTTTC	CASSYTSPRNSGANGLTF
.	.	TRBV2	TRBJ1-3	TGTGCCAGCAGTGAATACCTCTTCGACTCGAGCTCTGGAAACACCATATATTTT	CASSEYLFDSSSGNTIYF
TRBD2	.	TRBV7-9	TRBJ2-7	TGTGCCAGCAGCTTGGCTAGCGGGTTAACCTACGAGCAGTACTTC	CASSLASGLTYEQYF
.	.	TRBV19	TRBJ1-5	TGTGCCAGTAGTATCGGCCGGGTCAATCAGCCCCAGCATTTT	CASSIGRVNQPQHF
.	.	TRBV6-5	TRBJ2-6	TGTGCCATCTCAGAGGGATTGGGGGCCAACGTCCTGACTTTC	CAISEGLGANVLTF
.	.	TRBV11-2	TRBJ2-2	TGTGCCAGCAGCTTAAGCCCCGCCGGGGAGCTGTTTTTT	CASSLSPAGELFF
TRBD2	.	TRBV7-2	TRBJ2-3	TGTGCCAGCAGCCCCCCCTGGGGCGGGAGCGAGGCAGATACGCAGTATTTT	CASSPPWGGSEADTQYF
TRBD1	.	TRBV5-1	TRBJ1-2	TGCGCCAGCAGCTTATACGGACAGGCCAACTATGGCTACACCTTC	CASSLYGQANYGYTF
.	.	TRBV5-4	TRBJ1-2	TGTGCCAGCAGCGAAGGACAGTATGGCTACACCTTC	CASSEGQYGYTF
.	.	TRBV7-9	TRBJ2-7	TGTTCCAGCAGCACTCAGGGGTACGAGCAGTACTTC	CSSSTQGYEQYF